This T cell receptor (beta chain) originates from a study of chemoradiotherapy in HPV16-positive cancers. Germline V gives CDR1 ENHRY, CDR2 SYGVKD. Unmatched junction bases numbered 6, after V lost 4 bases and J lost 6 bases. This CDR3 is 14 amino acids long. Some clones are missing from TCRdb's copy, which holds only in-frame ones; the method was immunoSEQ multiplex PCR. The sample lists 17,000 or so clones; about 74% were seen once. The sequenced sample was tumor tissue, obtained from a patient who underwent chemoradiotherapy. The chain joins TRBV10-3 to TRBJ2-7; 10 bases align to TRBD2. The TCR originated in a human donor with HPV-associated anogenital cancer. This CDR3 reads CAISGQREGGEQYF. In DNA, the CDR3 is TGTGCCATCAGTGGGCAGCGGGAGGGGGGCGAGCAGTACTTC.